This passage covers 10 T cell receptor beta chains from one sample sequenced in a study of OX40 agonist ivuxolimab in advanced cancers. Only in-frame clones appear in the TCRdb table, and some are missing; sequencing was by immunoSEQ multiplex PCR. The table lists tens of thousands of clones, 80% to 90% of them singletons. The source was CD4+ or CD8+ T cells sorted from blood, collected in a trial of the OX40 agonist ivuxolimab. These receptors were obtained from an adult with an advanced solid tumor such as melanoma, head and neck, liver or kidney cancer.

This chain connects TRBV6-5 to TRBJ1-5; possibly TRBD1 for D (5 bases). The V end lost 2 bases, the J end lost 6 bases, and 8 bases lay between the germline ends. The germline gives CDR1 MNHEY, CDR2 SVGAGI. CDR3 size: 13 residues. This CDR3 reads CASSYATGQPQHF. The CDR3 DNA reads TGTGCCAGCAGTTACGCAACAGGTCAGCCCCAGCATTTT.

The genes are TRBV11-2 and TRBJ2-1; D may be TRBD2 (5 bases). The CDR3 consists of 12 residues. The germline V gene has CDR1 SGHAT and CDR2 FQNNGV. Trimming pared 5 bases from V and 3 bases from J, leaving 5 bases between. CDR3 loop: CASSRGYNEQFF. CDR3 DNA sequence: TGTGCCAGCAGCCGGGGCTACAATGAGCAGTTCTTC.

V and J are TRBV19 and TRBJ1-5, with a possible D match to TRBD1 (6 bases). V shed 4 bases and J shed 2 bases, with 15 bases lying between them. Germline V CDR1 and CDR2: LNHDA, SQIVND (reference sequence). The CDR3 runs 16 residues. The CDR3 DNA follows: TGTGCCAGTAGTAGCCTACAGGGATTTGGCAATCAGCCCCAGCATTTT. It translates to CASSSLQGFGNQPQHF.

The V gene is TRBV7-2, the J gene TRBJ2-7; 7 nucleotides agree with TRBD2. This CDR3 is built from 16 residues. CDR1 SGHTA and CDR2 FQGNSA come from the germline V gene. The trim removed 2 bases at V and 2 bases at J, leaving 9 bases unmatched. In DNA, the CDR3 is TGTGCCAGCAGCTTAAGTCCCAGGGCGGGGGCCTACGAGCAGTACTTC. Protein sequence: CASSLSPRAGAYEQYF.

This chain links TRBV5-1 with TRBJ2-1; TRBD2 might be the D (5 bases). Germline-derived CDR1 and CDR2 are SGHRS and YFSETQ. The length of the CDR3 is 13 residues. V was shortened by 4 bases and J by 5 bases, with 10 bases between the two germline ends. CDR3 sequence (DNA): TGCGCCAGCAGCCCTCCCGGGGACAATGAGCAGTTCTTC. Translated: CASSPPGDNEQFF.

This clone was observed once. V and J are TRBV19 and TRBJ1-5; possibly TRBD1 for D (5 bases). This CDR3 spans 14 amino acids. Germline assignment: CDR1 LNHDA and CDR2 SQIVND (reference sequence). Trimming stripped 3 bases from V and 11 bases from J, with 17 bases between. CDR3 amino acids: CASSIRGGVLAQHF. CDR3 in DNA: TGTGCCAGTAGTATCCGGGGGGGGGTTTTGGCCCAGCATTTT.

This clone appeared once. This chain uses TRBV5-1 with TRBJ2-7; tentatively, D is TRBD2 (6 bases). The germline V gene has CDR1 SGHRS and CDR2 YFSETQ. V gave up 1 base and J gave up 8 bases, with 13 bases separating them. The CDR3 has 13 amino acids. Written as DNA, the CDR3 is TGCGCCAGCAGCTTGTTCAGCACTAGCAAGCAGTACTTC. It encodes CASSLFSTSKQYF.

J is TRBJ2-7 and V is TRBV6-5; D could derive from TRBD1 or TRBD2 (6 bases each). Germline V gene sequence: CDR1 MNHEY, CDR2 SVGAGI. This CDR3 comprises 12 residues. Trimming shortened V by 6 bases and J by 6 bases, and 12 bases separated the two germline ends. The CDR3 nucleotides read TGTGCCAGCAGCCGACGGGGGCGCGAGCAGTACTTC. The encoded protein is CASSRRGREQYF.

J is TRBJ1-1 and V is TRBV7-3; D might be TRBD1 (5 bases). Germline V CDR1 and CDR2: SGHTA, FQGTGA. The V end was cut by 4 bases, the J end by 1 base, with 7 bases between. This CDR3 has 13 amino acids. The CDR3 DNA follows: TGTGCCAGCAGCTCCGGGACGAACACTGAAGCTTTCTTT. Its protein product is CASSSGTNTEAFF.

V usage is TRBV7-9 and J usage is TRBJ2-7, with TRBD1 as a possible D gene (6 bases). The CDR3 runs 13 residues. V was pared by 5 bases and J by 6 bases, with 14 bases between. Germline V gene sequence: CDR1 SEHNR, CDR2 FQNEAQ (reference sequence). In DNA, the CDR3 is TGTGCCAGCAGCAATTCCAGGGGTGGCGAGCAGTACTTC. It yields the protein CASSNSRGGEQYF. The full variable domain, in which reference TRBV7-9 and TRBJ2-7 provide the parts outside the CDR3, is DTGVSQNPRHKITKRGQNVTFRCDPISEHNRLYWYRQTLGQGPEFLTYFQNEAQLEKSRLLSDRFSAERPKGSFSTLEIQRTEQGDSAMYLCASSNSRGGEQYFGPGTRLTVT.